The 20 T cell receptor beta chains presented below share a single source sample, sequenced in a study of blood T cell repertoires in COVID-19. TCRdb's table, derived via immunoSEQ multiplex PCR, lists solely in-frame clones and lacks some. The data hold a few hundred thousand clones, with more than 85% observed a single time. The sample taken for sequencing was peripheral blood. The origin of the receptors is a person between 18 and 35 years old with COVID-19, enrolled during active disease.

The chain couples TRBV27 to TRBJ1-2; D gene uncertain. This CDR3 region has 15 residues. The germline gives CDR1 MNHEY, CDR2 SMNVEV (reference sequence). V lost 7 bases to trimming and J lost 3 bases, with 18 bases between them. The CDR3 is CASKKKPAFDYGYTF. CDR3 sequence (DNA): TGTGCCAGCAAGAAGAAGCCCGCATTTGACTATGGCTACACCTTC.

The rearrangement joins TRBV4-2 to TRBJ2-7, with D possibly matching TRBD2 (5 bases). From germline, CDR1 is LGHNA and CDR2 YNFKEQ. This CDR3 has 14 amino acids. The germline V and J ends were trimmed by 1 base and 6 bases, with 13 bases remaining between them. The CDR3 protein is CASSQGPGTGEQYF. The CDR3 nucleotides read TGTGCCAGCAGCCAAGGGCCGGGAACGGGCGAGCAGTACTTC.

This chain connects TRBV5-1 to TRBJ1-1; the match to TRBD1 covers 9 bases. V was clipped by 6 bases and J by 2 bases; unmatched bases: 11. CDR1 and CDR2 from the germline V gene are SGHRS and YFSETQ. The CDR3 sequence is 16 residues long. The CDR3, as DNA: TGCGCCAGCAAGGGGACAGGGAGAACTCGTAACACTGAAGCTTTCTTT. Its translation: CASKGTGRTRNTEAFF.

The chain combines TRBV10-3 with TRBJ1-2, with 7 bases aligning to TRBD1. V dropped 3 bases and J dropped 3; count of bases not matched to a gene: 1. Germline lookup yields CDR1 ENHRY and CDR2 SYGVKD. This CDR3 comprises 13 residues. CDR3 sequence: CAISETGDYGYTF. CDR3 DNA sequence: TGTGCCATCAGTGAAACAGGGGACTATGGCTACACCTTC.

The chain links TRBV30 to TRBJ2-2; a weak D match, TRBD2 (6 bases). The CDR3 loop spans 12 amino acids. The V end lost 7 bases, the J end lost 5 bases, and 11 bases lay between the germline ends. Germline V gives CDR1 GTSNPN, CDR2 SVGIG (reference sequence). Here the CDR3 reads CAFRDFTGELFF. In nucleotides, the CDR3 is TGTGCCTTCCGGGACTTTACCGGGGAGCTGTTTTTT.

This clone was observed a handful of times. J is TRBJ1-1 and V is TRBV29-1; D is undetermined. The CDR3 is 11 amino acids. Germline V lookup: CDR1 SQVTM, CDR2 ANQGSEA. V gave up 2 bases and J gave up 1 base, with 2 bases separating them. CDR3 in amino acids: CSVERNTEAFF. In nucleotides, the CDR3 is TGCAGCGTTGAACGGAACACTGAAGCTTTCTTT.

The CDR3 DNA is TGTGCCAGCAGTTTAAGACAGCCGAACACTGAAGCTTTCTTT. It translates to CASSLRQPNTEAFF. The V gene is TRBV28, the J gene TRBJ1-1, with D possibly TRBD1 on 5 matching bases. Trimming took off 2 bases at V and 1 base at J, with 8 bases between the two ends. The CDR3 is made up of 14 amino acids. Germline values: CDR1 MDHEN, CDR2 SYDVKM.

The chain joins TRBV7-2 to TRBJ1-2, with TRBD1 identical over 10 bases. Trimming cost V 4 bases and J 3 bases; bases outside gene matches: 5. The CDR3 loop spans 15 amino acids. Germline V gene data show CDR1 as SGHTA and CDR2 as FQGNSA. The CDR3 loop reads CASSYTGTGDYGYTF. In nucleotides, the CDR3 is TGTGCCAGCAGCTATACCGGGACAGGGGACTATGGCTACACCTTC. The variable domain in full, completed from reference TRBV7-2 and TRBJ1-2, reads GAGVSQSPSNKVTEKGKDVELRCDPISGHTALYWYRQSLGQGLEFLIYFQGNSAPDKSGLPSDRFSAERTGGSVSTLTIQRTQQEDSAVYLCASSYTGTGDYGYTFGSGTRLTVV.

This chain uses TRBV7-9 with TRBJ2-2; 8 positions match TRBD2. V shed 5 bases, J shed 6 bases, and the junction held 5 bases outside the gene matches. Germline V gene lookup returns CDR1 SEHNR and CDR2 FQNEAQ (reference sequence). The CDR3 length is 14 residues. In DNA, the CDR3 is TGTGCCAGCAGCCCCCCCGGGAGGGCCGGGGAGCTGTTTTTT. Translated: CASSPPGRAGELFF.

The chain employs TRBV6-5 and TRBJ2-2, with 7 bases lining up with TRBD2. This CDR3 has 14 amino acids. Germline V gene sequence: CDR1 MNHEY, CDR2 SVGAGI. The V segment lost 2 bases and the J segment 3 bases; nucleotides outside the gene matches: 0. CDR3 nucleotides: TGTGCCAGCAGTTACCGGGAGGACACCGGGGAGCTGTTTTTT. The encoded protein is CASSYREDTGELFF.

This chain links TRBV7-9 with TRBJ1-1; 8 bases are a match to TRBD1. From germline, CDR1 is SEHNR and CDR2 FQNEAQ (reference sequence). Trimming took 4 bases from V and 1 from J; bases not matched to a gene: 8. The CDR3 extends over 16 amino acids. In DNA, the CDR3 is TGTGCCAGCAGCTCCCAGAGGACAGGGACGAACACTGAAGCTTTCTTT. As protein: CASSSQRTGTNTEAFF.

The rearrangement links TRBV7-8 to TRBJ2-2; D uncertain. Trimming shortened V by 5 bases and J by 5 bases, and 18 bases separated the two germline ends. CDR1 is SGHVS, CDR2 FQNEAQ, per germline. The CDR3 runs 16 residues. The CDR3, as DNA: TGTGCCAGCAGCCCCTATCTAGGTCGGAATACCGGGGAGCTGTTTTTT. This sequence encodes CASSPYLGRNTGELFF.

The chain employs TRBV14 and TRBJ2-2, with 11 positions matching TRBD2. CDR3 size: 19 residues. CDR1 and CDR2 (germline): SGHDN, FVKESK. The V and J ends lost 5 bases and 2 bases, in that order; junction bases with no gene match: 13. The CDR3 is CASSKLGLADQFNTGELFF. In DNA, the CDR3 is TGTGCCAGCAGCAAATTGGGACTAGCGGACCAATTTAACACCGGGGAGCTGTTTTTT.

The V call is TRBV7-9, the J call TRBJ2-3, with 10 bases identical to TRBD2. The V gene end was trimmed by 5 bases and the J gene end by 3 bases; junction bases not matched to a gene: 8. Germline loops: CDR1 SEHNR, CDR2 FQNEAQ (reference sequence). The CDR3 consists of 16 residues. CDR3 nucleotide sequence: TGTGCCAGCAGCACCGCTAGCGGGAGTCAAACAGATACGCAGTATTTT. Its protein product is CASSTASGSQTDTQYF.

This clone was recorded once. The chain combines TRBV2 with TRBJ2-1; TRBD1 matches 8 bases. CDR1 SNHLY and CDR2 FYNNEI come from the germline V gene. V trimming: 6 bases; J trimming: 8 bases; junction bases outside the gene matches: 6. This CDR3 spans 13 amino acids. The CDR3 loop reads CASRVTGVHEQFF. The CDR3 DNA reads as TGTGCCAGCAGGGTGACAGGGGTACATGAGCAGTTCTTC. The whole variable domain, remainder taken from reference TRBV2 and TRBJ2-1, is EPEVTQTPSHQVTQMGQEVILRCVPISNHLYFYWYRQILGQKVEFLVSFYNNEISEKSEIFDDQFSVERPDGSNFTLKIRSTKLEDSAMYFCASRVTGVHEQFFGPGTRLTVL.

The V call is TRBV6-1, the J call TRBJ2-1, with D possibly TRBD2 on 5 matching bases. Germline values: CDR1 MNHNS, CDR2 SASEGT. This CDR3 contains 16 residues. V was clipped by 1 base and J by 4 bases, with 14 bases between them. The CDR3 here is CASSEVWRGPYNEQFF. In nucleotides, the CDR3 is TGTGCCAGCAGTGAAGTGTGGCGCGGGCCATACAATGAGCAGTTCTTC.

Concerning this clone itself: One end of the junction varies from germline; a read error may be responsible. This rearrangement joins TRBV28 to TRBJ1-1, with 9 bases that match TRBD1. CDR1 and CDR2 (germline): MDHEN, SYDVKM. The CDR3 consists of 13 residues. The CDR3 DNA follows: TGTGCCAGCCGTGAAAGGGACAGGGACGGGCTTCACTTT. Translation: CASRERDRDGLHF.

CDR3 region: CASNNKGLAVFTDTQYF. DNA for the CDR3: TGTGCCAGCAACAACAAGGGTCTAGCTGTATTCACAGATACGCAGTATTTT. This sequence joins TRBV11-2 and TRBJ2-3, with D possibly matching TRBD2 (5 bases). Trimming took off 7 bases at V and 2 bases at J, with 22 bases between the two ends. Germline V gives CDR1 SGHAT, CDR2 FQNNGV. CDR3 length equals 17 residues.

V usage is TRBV4-1 and J usage is TRBJ2-7, with TRBD1 matching over 8 bases. After removal of 3 bases from V and 2 bases from J, the junction contained 3 bases not matched to a gene. The germline V gene encodes CDR1 MGHRA and CDR2 YSYEKL. There are 14 residues in the CDR3. This CDR3 reads CASSQGTGTYEQYF. The CDR3 coding sequence is TGCGCCAGCAGCCAGGGGACAGGAACCTACGAGCAGTACTTC.

V and J are TRBV15 and TRBJ1-4, with no clear D. Germline CDR1 is LNHNV and CDR2 is YYDKDF (reference sequence). Deletions cut 5 bases from V and 5 bases from J, with 12 bases between. The CDR3 contains 14 residues. For the CDR3, the DNA is TGTGCCACCAGCTTCCGGAGGGTAAATGAAAAACTGTTTTTT. The encoded protein is CATSFRRVNEKLFF. Complete variable domain (other parts from reference TRBV15 and TRBJ1-4): DAMVIQNPRYQVTQFGKPVTLSCSQTLNHNVMYWYQQKSSQAPKLLFHYYDKDFNNEADTPDNFQSRRPNTSFCFLDIRSPGLGDTAMYLCATSFRRVNEKLFFGSGTQLSVL.